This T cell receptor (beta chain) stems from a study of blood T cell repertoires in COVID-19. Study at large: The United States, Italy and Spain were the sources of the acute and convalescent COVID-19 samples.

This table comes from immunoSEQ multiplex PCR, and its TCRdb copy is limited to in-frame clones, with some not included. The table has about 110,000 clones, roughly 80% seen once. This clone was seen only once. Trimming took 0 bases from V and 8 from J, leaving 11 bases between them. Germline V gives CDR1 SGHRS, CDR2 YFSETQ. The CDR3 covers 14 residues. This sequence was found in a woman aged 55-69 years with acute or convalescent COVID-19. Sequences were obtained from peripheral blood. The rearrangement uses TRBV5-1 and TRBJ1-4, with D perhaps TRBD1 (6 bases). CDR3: CASSLVAGEEKLFF. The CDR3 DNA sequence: TGCGCCAGCAGCTTGGTCGCAGGGGAGGAAAAACTGTTTTTT.